Detailed here is one T cell receptor (beta chain). These data originate in a study of T cells in Graves' hyperthyroidism and ophthalmopathy. Study at large: The authors collected peripheral blood at initial diagnosis, before any treatment.

Germline V gene sequence: CDR1 SGHTA, CDR2 FQGTGA. CDR3 size: 17 residues. The V and J ends lost 5 bases and 6 bases, in that order; junction bases with no gene match: 8. From RNA transcripts, TCR beta CDR3 regions were amplified. An initial round of RT-PCR targeting the TCR CDR3 relied on the HTBI primer set. Using its own MiXCR run on the multiplex PCR reads, TCRdb lists one record per CDR3 protein. The sample shows hundreds of thousands of distinct CDR3 sequences, more than 15% of them seen only once. This TCR derives from a woman aged 18-29 years with Graves' hyperthyroidism. Sequences were obtained from blood. This chain joins TRBV7-3 and TRBJ2-1; 15 bases are shared with TRBD2. CDR3 sequence: CASSKGLAGGPGNEQFF. The CDR3 nucleotides are TGTGCCAGCAGCAAAGGACTAGCGGGAGGGCCGGGCAATGAGCAGTTCTTC.